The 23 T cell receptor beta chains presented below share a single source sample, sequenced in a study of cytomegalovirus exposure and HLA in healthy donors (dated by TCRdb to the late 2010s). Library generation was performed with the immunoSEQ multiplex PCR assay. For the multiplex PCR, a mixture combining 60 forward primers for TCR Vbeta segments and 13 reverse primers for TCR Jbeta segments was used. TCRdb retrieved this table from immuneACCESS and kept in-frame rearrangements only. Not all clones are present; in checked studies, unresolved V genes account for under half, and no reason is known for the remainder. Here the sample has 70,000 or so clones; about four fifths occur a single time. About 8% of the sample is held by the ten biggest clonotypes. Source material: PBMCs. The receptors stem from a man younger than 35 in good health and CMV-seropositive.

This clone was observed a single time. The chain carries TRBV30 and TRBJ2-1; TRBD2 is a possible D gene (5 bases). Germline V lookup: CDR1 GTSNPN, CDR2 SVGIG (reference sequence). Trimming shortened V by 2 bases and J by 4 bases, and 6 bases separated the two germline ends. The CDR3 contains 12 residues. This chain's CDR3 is CAWSSGYNEQFF. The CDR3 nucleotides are TGTGCCTGGAGTTCGGGGTACAATGAGCAGTTCTTC.

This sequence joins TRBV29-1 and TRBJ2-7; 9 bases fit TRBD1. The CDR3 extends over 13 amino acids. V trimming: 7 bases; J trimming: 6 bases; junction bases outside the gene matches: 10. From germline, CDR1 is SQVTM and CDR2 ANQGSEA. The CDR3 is CSATGGPILEQYF. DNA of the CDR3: TGCAGCGCGACAGGGGGTCCCATCCTCGAGCAGTACTTC.

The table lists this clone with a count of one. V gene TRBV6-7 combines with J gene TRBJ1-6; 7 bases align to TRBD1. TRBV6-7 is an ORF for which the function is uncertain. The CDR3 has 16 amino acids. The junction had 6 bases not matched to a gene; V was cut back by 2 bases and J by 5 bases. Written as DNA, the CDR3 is TGTGCCAGCAGTTACCTGACCGGGACAGATAATTCACCCCTCCACTTT. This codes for CASSYLTGTDNSPLHF.

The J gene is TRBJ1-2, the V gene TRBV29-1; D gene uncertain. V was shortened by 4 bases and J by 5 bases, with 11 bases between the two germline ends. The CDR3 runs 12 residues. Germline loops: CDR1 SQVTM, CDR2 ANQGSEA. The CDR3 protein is CSVVWSWYGYTF. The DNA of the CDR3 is TGCAGCGTTGTGTGGAGCTGGTATGGCTACACCTTC.

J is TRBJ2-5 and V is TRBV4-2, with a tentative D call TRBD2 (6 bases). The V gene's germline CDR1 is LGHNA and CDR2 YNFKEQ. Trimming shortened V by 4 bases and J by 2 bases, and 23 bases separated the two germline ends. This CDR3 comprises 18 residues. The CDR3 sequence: CASSPLFGRGNLQETQYF. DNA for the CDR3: TGTGCCAGCAGCCCCCTCTTTGGGCGGGGTAATTTACAAGAGACCCAGTACTTC.

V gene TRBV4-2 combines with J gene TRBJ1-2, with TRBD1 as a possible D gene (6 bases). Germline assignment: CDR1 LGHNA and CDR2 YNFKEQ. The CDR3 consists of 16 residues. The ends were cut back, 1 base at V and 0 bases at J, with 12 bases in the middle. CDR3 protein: CASSQGYGQPNYGYTF. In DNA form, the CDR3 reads TGTGCCAGCAGCCAAGGATATGGACAGCCTAACTATGGCTACACCTTC.

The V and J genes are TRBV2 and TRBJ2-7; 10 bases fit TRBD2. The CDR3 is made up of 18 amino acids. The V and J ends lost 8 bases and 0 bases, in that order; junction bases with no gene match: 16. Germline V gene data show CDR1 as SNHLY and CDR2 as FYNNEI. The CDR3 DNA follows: TGTGCCAGCCGGGACCCTGGACTAGCGGATCTCAGCTCCTACGAGCAGTACTTC. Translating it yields CASRDPGLADLSSYEQYF.

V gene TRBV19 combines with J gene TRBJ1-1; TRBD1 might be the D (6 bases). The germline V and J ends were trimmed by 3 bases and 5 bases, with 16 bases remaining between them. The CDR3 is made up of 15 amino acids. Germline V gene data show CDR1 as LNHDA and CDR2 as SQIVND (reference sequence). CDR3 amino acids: CASSISLLQGTEAFF. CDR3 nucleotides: TGTGCCAGTAGTATTTCCCTCCTACAGGGAACTGAAGCTTTCTTT.

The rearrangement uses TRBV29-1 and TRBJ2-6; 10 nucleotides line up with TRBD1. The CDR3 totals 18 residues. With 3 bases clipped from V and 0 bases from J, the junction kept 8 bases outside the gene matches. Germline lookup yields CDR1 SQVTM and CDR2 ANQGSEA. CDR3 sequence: CSVEGTGEPSSGANVLTF. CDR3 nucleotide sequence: TGCAGCGTTGAGGGGACAGGGGAACCCTCCTCTGGGGCCAACGTCCTGACTTTC.

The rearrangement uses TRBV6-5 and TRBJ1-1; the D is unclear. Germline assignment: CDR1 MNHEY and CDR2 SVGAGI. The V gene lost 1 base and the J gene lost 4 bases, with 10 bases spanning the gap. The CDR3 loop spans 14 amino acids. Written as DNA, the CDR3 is TGTGCCAGCAGTTACTTCCAGGAAGGCACTGAAGCTTTCTTT. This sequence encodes CASSYFQEGTEAFF.

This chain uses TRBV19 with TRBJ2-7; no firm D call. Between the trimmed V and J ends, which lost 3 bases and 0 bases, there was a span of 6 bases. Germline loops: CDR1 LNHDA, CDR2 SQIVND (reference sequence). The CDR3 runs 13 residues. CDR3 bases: TGTGCCAGTAGTATGGCAAGCTCCTACGAGCAGTACTTC. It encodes CASSMASSYEQYF.

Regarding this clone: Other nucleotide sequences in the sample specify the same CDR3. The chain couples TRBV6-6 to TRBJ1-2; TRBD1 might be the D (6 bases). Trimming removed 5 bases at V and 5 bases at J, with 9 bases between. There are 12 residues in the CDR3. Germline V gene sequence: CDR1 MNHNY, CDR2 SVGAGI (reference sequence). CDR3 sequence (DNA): TGTGCCAGCAGTCAGGGGAATTATGGCTACACCTTC. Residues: CASSQGNYGYTF.

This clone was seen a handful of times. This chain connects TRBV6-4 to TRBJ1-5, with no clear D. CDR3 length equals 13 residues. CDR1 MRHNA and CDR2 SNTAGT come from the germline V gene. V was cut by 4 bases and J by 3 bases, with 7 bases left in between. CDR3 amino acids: CASSVTDNQPQHF. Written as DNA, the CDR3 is TGTGCCAGCAGTGTAACAGACAATCAGCCCCAGCATTTT.

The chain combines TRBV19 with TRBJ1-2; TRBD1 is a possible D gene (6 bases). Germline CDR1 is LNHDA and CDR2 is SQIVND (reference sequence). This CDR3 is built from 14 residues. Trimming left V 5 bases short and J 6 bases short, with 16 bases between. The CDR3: CASSHKDRLDGYTF. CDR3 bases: TGTGCCAGTAGTCATAAGGACAGATTGGATGGCTACACCTTC. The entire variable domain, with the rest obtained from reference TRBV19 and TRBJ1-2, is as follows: DGGITQSPKYLFRKEGQNVTLSCEQNLNHDAMYWYRQDPGQGLRLIYYSQIVNDFQKGDIAEGYSVSREKKESFPLTVTSAQKNPTAFYLCASSHKDRLDGYTFGSGTRLTVV.

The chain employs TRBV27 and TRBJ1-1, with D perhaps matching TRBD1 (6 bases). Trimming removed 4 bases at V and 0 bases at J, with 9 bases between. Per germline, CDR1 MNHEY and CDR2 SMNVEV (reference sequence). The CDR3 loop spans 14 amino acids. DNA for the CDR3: TGTGCCAGCAGTTCAACAGGGATGAACACTGAAGCTTTCTTT. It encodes CASSSTGMNTEAFF.

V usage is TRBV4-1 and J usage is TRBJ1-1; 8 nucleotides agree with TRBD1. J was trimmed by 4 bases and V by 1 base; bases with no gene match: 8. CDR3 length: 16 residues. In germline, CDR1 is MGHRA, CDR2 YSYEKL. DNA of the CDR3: TGCGCCAGCAGCCAAGGCCCCTGGACAGGGACCACTGAAGCTTTCTTT. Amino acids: CASSQGPWTGTTEAFF.

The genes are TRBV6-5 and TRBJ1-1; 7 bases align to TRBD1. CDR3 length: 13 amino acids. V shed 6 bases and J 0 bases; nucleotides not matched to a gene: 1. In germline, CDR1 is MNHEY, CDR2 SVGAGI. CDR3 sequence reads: CASRGQLNTEAFF. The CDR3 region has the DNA TGTGCCAGCAGGGGACAGTTGAACACTGAAGCTTTCTTT.

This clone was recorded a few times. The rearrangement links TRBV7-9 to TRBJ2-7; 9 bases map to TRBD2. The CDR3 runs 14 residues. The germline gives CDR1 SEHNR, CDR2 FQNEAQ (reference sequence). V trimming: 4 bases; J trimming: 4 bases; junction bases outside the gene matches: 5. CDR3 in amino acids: CASSYSGSRYEQYF. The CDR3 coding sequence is TGTGCCAGCAGCTATAGCGGGAGTAGGTACGAGCAGTACTTC.

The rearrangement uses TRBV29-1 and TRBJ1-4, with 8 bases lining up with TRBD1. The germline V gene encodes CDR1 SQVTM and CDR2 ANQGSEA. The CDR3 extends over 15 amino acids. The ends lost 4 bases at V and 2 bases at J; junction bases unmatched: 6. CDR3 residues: CSVAVTGDTNEKLFF. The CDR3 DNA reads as TGCAGCGTTGCGGTGACAGGGGACACTAATGAAAAACTGTTTTTT.

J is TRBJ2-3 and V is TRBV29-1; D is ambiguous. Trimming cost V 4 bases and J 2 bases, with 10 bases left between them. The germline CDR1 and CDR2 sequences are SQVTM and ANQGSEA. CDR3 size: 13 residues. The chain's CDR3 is CSVGSRYTDTQYF. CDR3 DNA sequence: TGCAGCGTTGGAAGCCGGTACACAGATACGCAGTATTTT.

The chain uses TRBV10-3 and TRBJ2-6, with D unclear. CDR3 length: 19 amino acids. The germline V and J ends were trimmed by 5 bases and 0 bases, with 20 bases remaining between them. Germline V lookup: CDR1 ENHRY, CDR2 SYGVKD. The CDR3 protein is CAISPLLPSPNSGANVLTF. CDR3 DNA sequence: TGTGCCATCAGTCCCCTGTTACCGAGCCCTAACTCTGGGGCCAACGTCCTGACTTTC.

CDR3 region: CAWSVSGYGYTF. For the CDR3, the DNA is TGTGCCTGGAGTGTCTCGGGGTATGGCTACACCTTC. The chain employs TRBV30 and TRBJ1-2; the D is unclear. The CDR3 totals 12 residues. Trimming stripped 0 bases from V and 5 bases from J, with 7 bases between. From germline, CDR1 is GTSNPN and CDR2 SVGIG (reference sequence).

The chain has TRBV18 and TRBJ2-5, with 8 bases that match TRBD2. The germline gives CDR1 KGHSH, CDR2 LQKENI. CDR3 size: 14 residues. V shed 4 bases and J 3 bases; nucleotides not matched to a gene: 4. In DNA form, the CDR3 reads TGTGCCAGCTCACGACGGGGGGGAGAAGAGACCCAGTACTTC. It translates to CASSRRGGEETQYF.